Below are 7 T cell receptor beta chains sequenced from a single sample in a study of blood T cell repertoires in COVID-19. TCRdb's table, derived via immunoSEQ multiplex PCR, lists solely in-frame clones and lacks some. This table has about 250,000 clones, 70% to 90% appearing once. Sequenced sample: peripheral blood. These receptors all stem from a woman in her thirties with COVID-19, enrolled during active disease.

The rearrangement joins TRBV4-3 to TRBJ1-1; 7 bases are shared with TRBD1. The CDR3 is 15 residues long. CDR1 is LGHNA and CDR2 is YSLEER in the germline V gene. Losses at the gene ends were 5 bases for V and 4 bases for J; bases not matched to a gene: 10. The DNA of the CDR3 is TGCGCCAGCAGCGTAGCTACAGGGGTAGGCACTGAAGCTTTCTTT. As protein: CASSVATGVGTEAFF.

The V gene is TRBV7-2, the J gene TRBJ2-7, with 7 bases identical to TRBD1. Germline-derived CDR1 and CDR2 are SGHTA and FQGNSA. The CDR3 loop spans 14 amino acids. After removal of 6 bases from V and 4 bases from J, the junction contained 9 bases not matched to a gene. The CDR3 coding sequence is TGTGCCAGCAGTCAACCGGGACAGAGTTACGAGCAGTACTTC. This encodes CASSQPGQSYEQYF.

Note on this clone: The sample has other DNA sequences that encode this CDR3 too. The CDR3 is CASSQDAGNTEAFF. CDR3 nucleotide sequence: TGTGCCAGCAGCCAAGACGCCGGGAACACTGAAGCTTTCTTT. The chain couples TRBV3-1 (or the pseudogene TRBV3-2) to TRBJ1-1; D is unclear. V gave up 0 bases and J gave up 1 base, with 6 bases separating them. Germline assignment: CDR1 LGHDT and CDR2 YNNKEL (reference sequence). This CDR3 has 14 residues.

This clone appeared a single time. This chain connects TRBV28 to TRBJ1-5, with 8 bases lining up with TRBD1. V lost 6 bases to trimming and J lost 0 bases; unmatched junction nucleotides: 10. Germline CDR1 and CDR2: MDHEN and SYDVKM. The CDR3 runs to 17 residues. CDR3 residues: CASSFRDRRYSNQPQHF. The DNA for the CDR3 is TGTGCCAGCAGCTTTCGGGACAGGAGGTATAGCAATCAGCCCCAGCATTTT.

The V and J genes are TRBV27 and TRBJ1-2; D ambiguous. The CDR3 is 11 residues long. The germline V and J ends were trimmed by 10 bases and 1 base, with 7 bases remaining between them. Germline CDR1 is MNHEY and CDR2 is SMNVEV (reference sequence). CDR3 in amino acids: CAIRGNYGYTF. The CDR3 bases are TGTGCCATTCGGGGTAACTATGGCTACACCTTC.

V is TRBV7-2 and J is TRBJ2-1; D possibly corresponds to TRBD2 (6 bases). CDR1 is SGHTA and CDR2 is FQGNSA in the germline V gene. The germline V and J ends were trimmed by 5 bases and 4 bases, with 15 bases remaining between them. The CDR3 totals 15 residues. The CDR3 bases are TGTGCCAGCAGCCGCGGGGCTAGCGCTTACAATGAGCAGTTCTTC. This gives the protein CASSRGASAYNEQFF. Looking up the rest from reference TRBV7-2 and TRBJ2-1 gives the full variable domain: GAGVSQSPSNKVTEKGKDVELRCDPISGHTALYWYRQSLGQGLEFLIYFQGNSAPDKSGLPSDRFSAERTGGSVSTLTIQRTQQEDSAVYLCASSRGASAYNEQFFGPGTRLTVL.

The rearrangement joins TRBV6-6 to TRBJ2-2; maybe TRBD2 (7 bases). V was clipped by 0 bases and J by 1 base, with 9 bases between them. CDR1 and CDR2 from the germline V gene are MNHNY and SVGAGI (reference sequence). The CDR3 runs to 16 residues. The CDR3 DNA sequence: TGTGCCAGCAGTTACTCGAGGGGGGGGAACACCGGGGAGCTGTTTTTT. Its protein product is CASSYSRGGNTGELFF.